One and the same sample provided the 26 T cell receptor beta chains below, sequenced in a study of human T cells and chemical hapten exposure. TCRdb re-called the RACE reads with MiXCR, one entry per CDR3 protein. Found here are approximately 80,000 distinct CDR3 sequences, less than 11% of them singletons; the top ten hold 4.5% to 5%. Time point here: patch test 2, 6 weeks after DPC sensitization. As for treatment: therapeutic diphenylcyclopropenone sensitization with weekly scalp DPC. This specimen was whole blood, taken in connection with sensitization to the hapten diphenylcyclopropenone (DPC). The receptor source for this set is a woman between 50 and 59 years old with alopecia areata. Some clones in this sample may be carry-over from other donors' samples.

This clonotype was counted a few times. The V gene is TRBV7-2, the J gene TRBJ2-1, with D unclear. Germline V gene lookup returns CDR1 SGHTA and CDR2 FQGNSA. V dropped 9 bases and J dropped 5 bases, with 8 bases sitting between them. The CDR3 loop spans 11 amino acids. Here the CDR3 reads CASNIHNEQFF. CDR3 coding DNA: TGTGCCAGTAATATCCACAATGAGCAGTTCTTC.

Only a few counts were recorded for this clonotype. The chain recombines TRBV4-3 with TRBJ1-1; TRBD1 matches at 8 bases. Germline CDR1 is LGHNA and CDR2 is YSLEER. This CDR3 contains 16 residues. The junction had 7 bases not matched to a gene; V was cut back by 3 bases and J by 1 base. DNA for the CDR3: TGCGCCAGCAGCCACGAGGACAGGGACGAGAACACTGAAGCTTTCTTT. This sequence encodes CASSHEDRDENTEAFF.

This clonotype was recorded a few times. V gene TRBV28 combines with J gene TRBJ2-7; 12 bases match TRBD1. Trimming removed 4 bases from V and 6 bases from J; junction bases left unmatched: 4. Germline CDR1 MDHEN, CDR2 SYDVKM. This CDR3 spans 14 amino acids. The CDR3 bases are TGTGCCAGCAGTTCCGGGACAGGGGGCAGCGAGCAGTACTTC. This translates into CASSSGTGGSEQYF.

This clonotype was recorded a few times. The genes are TRBV30 and TRBJ2-7; 9 nucleotides line up with TRBD2. The length of the CDR3 is 14 residues. From germline, CDR1 is GTSNPN and CDR2 SVGIG (reference sequence). The ends lost 1 base at V and 7 bases at J; junction bases unmatched: 8. The CDR3 reads CAWSGTSDTSEQYF. DNA of the CDR3: TGTGCCTGGAGTGGGACTAGCGACACGAGTGAGCAGTACTTC.

This clonotype was picked up many times. The V and J genes are TRBV9 and TRBJ1-1, with TRBD1 as a possible D gene (5 bases). Per the germline V gene, CDR1 is SGDLS and CDR2 is YYNGEE. V lost 8 bases and J 0 bases, leaving 14 bases between the germline ends. CDR3 length: 14 residues. CDR3 amino acids: CASRPGPLNTEAFF. The CDR3 DNA follows: TGTGCCAGTCGCCCGGGACCCTTGAACACTGAAGCTTTCTTT.

This clonotype was recorded a few times. The chain is built from TRBV29-1 and TRBJ2-7, with 8 bases matching TRBD1. Trimming at V came to 4 bases and at J to 1 base, leaving 6 bases not matched to a gene. CDR1 and CDR2 (germline): SQVTM, ANQGSEA. CDR3 length equals 14 residues. CDR3: CSVALTGASYEQYF. The CDR3 region has the DNA TGCAGCGTTGCTCTGACAGGGGCTTCCTACGAGCAGTACTTC.

Ten or more counts support this clonotype. The DNA for the CDR3 is TGTGCCAGCAGCTTAGACAATAACTATGGCTACACCTTC. Residues: CASSLDNNYGYTF. The rearrangement joins TRBV7-2 to TRBJ1-2; no definite D call. Per the germline V gene, CDR1 is SGHTA and CDR2 is FQGNSA. V shed 1 base and J shed 1 base, with 4 bases lying between them. The CDR3 totals 13 residues.

This clonotype was counted at least ten times. The gene calls are TRBV27 and TRBJ2-5; 7 bases fit TRBD1. Per the germline V gene, CDR1 is MNHEY and CDR2 is SMNVEV (reference sequence). The CDR3 length is 16 residues. J was trimmed by 5 bases and V by 5 bases; bases with no gene match: 14. CDR3 nucleotides: TGTGCCAGCAGTACCCAAGGGGTAGGGGGCGCCGAGACCCAGTACTTC. Amino acid sequence: CASSTQGVGGAETQYF.

This rearrangement joins TRBV12-3 or TRBV12-4 to TRBJ1-2, with 8 bases that match TRBD1. The junction had 2 bases not matched to a gene; V was cut back by 6 bases and J by 2 bases. The CDR3 runs 13 residues. CDR3 region: CASSWTGNYGYTF. Here the CDR3 DNA reads TGTGCCAGCAGCTGGACAGGGAACTATGGCTACACCTTC.

Ten or more counts support this clonotype. The V call is TRBV28, the J call TRBJ2-1; 10 nucleotides line up with TRBD2. Trimming took 7 bases from V and 1 from J; bases not matched to a gene: 16. CDR1 MDHEN and CDR2 SYDVKM come from the germline V gene. This CDR3 region has 19 residues. CDR3 sequence (DNA): TGTGCCAGCACTCTGGGTAGGCTAGCGGGGGCCAAATCCTACAATGAGCAGTTCTTC. It translates to CASTLGRLAGAKSYNEQFF.

The chain employs TRBV2 and TRBJ2-4, with D maybe TRBD2 (6 bases). V shed 3 bases and J shed 2 bases, with 14 bases lying between them. Germline assignment: CDR1 SNHLY and CDR2 FYNNEI. The CDR3 loop spans 16 amino acids. The chain's CDR3 is CASSDRDSFPKNIQYF. CDR3 coding DNA: TGTGCCAGCAGTGACCGGGACTCCTTTCCCAAAAACATTCAGTACTTC. The entire variable domain, with the rest obtained from reference TRBV2 and TRBJ2-4, is as follows: EPEVTQTPSHQVTQMGQEVILRCVPISNHLYFYWYRQILGQKVEFLVSFYNNEISEKSEIFDDQFSVERPDGSNFTLKIRSTKLEDSAMYFCASSDRDSFPKNIQYFGAGTRLSVL.

This clonotype showed up just a few times. V is TRBV20-1 and J is TRBJ2-5; 7 bases align to TRBD1. Per the germline V gene, CDR1 is DFQATT and CDR2 is SNEGSKA (reference sequence). J was trimmed by 6 bases and V by 0 bases; bases with no gene match: 16. This CDR3 is 17 amino acids long. The CDR3 is CSARDHLTGMRGQTQYF. CDR3 bases: TGCAGTGCTAGAGATCATCTAACAGGGATGAGGGGGCAGACCCAGTACTTC.

This clonotype was seen a handful of times. The V gene is TRBV12-3 or TRBV12-4, the J gene TRBJ1-1; D is perhaps TRBD1 (5 bases). Trimming took off 6 bases at V and 7 bases at J, with 12 bases between the two ends. This CDR3 comprises 12 residues. CDR3 sequence reads: CASRGTPREAFF. DNA for the CDR3: TGTGCCAGCAGGGGGACGCCGCGTGAAGCTTTCTTT.

This rearrangement joins TRBV11-2 to TRBJ2-1; 9 positions match TRBD1. V dropped 0 bases and J dropped 8; count of bases not matched to a gene: 17. CDR3 length equals 19 residues. Germline CDR1 SGHAT, CDR2 FQNNGV. The CDR3 loop reads CASSLDQVRQGVKGDEQFF. The CDR3 nucleotides are TGTGCCAGCAGCTTAGATCAGGTTCGACAGGGGGTGAAGGGAGATGAGCAGTTCTTC.

There are many counts of this clonotype. This rearrangement joins TRBV7-6 to TRBJ2-6; no firm D call. Trimming pared 0 bases from V and 0 bases from J, leaving 9 bases between. Germline V gene data show CDR1 as SGHVS and CDR2 as FNYEAQ. The CDR3 has 17 amino acids. CDR3 DNA sequence: TGTGCCAGCAGCTTAGCGCCTGGTTCCTCTGGGGCCAACGTCCTGACTTTC. Protein product: CASSLAPGSSGANVLTF.

The chain employs TRBV6-1 and TRBJ1-5, with TRBD1 as a possible D gene (6 bases). The CDR3 is 13 amino acids. The ends were cut back, 6 bases at V and 7 bases at J, with 13 bases in the middle. Germline V CDR1 and CDR2: MNHNS, SASEGT. CDR3 coding DNA: TGTGCCAGCAGCCGGGACATTTCGCAGCCCCAGCATTTT. Amino acid sequence: CASSRDISQPQHF.

The table lists this clonotype with many counts. The V gene is TRBV4-3, the J gene TRBJ1-4; D is unclear. CDR3 length: 13 amino acids. Per the germline V gene, CDR1 is LGHNA and CDR2 is YSLEER. The germline V and J ends were trimmed by 3 bases and 6 bases, with 8 bases remaining between them. The CDR3 sequence is CASSHDKDEKLFF. CDR3 nucleotides: TGCGCCAGCAGCCATGACAAAGATGAAAAACTGTTTTTT.

This clonotype was observed a handful of times. The gene calls are TRBV5-5 and TRBJ2-7; D is unresolved. Between the trimmed V and J ends, which lost 4 bases and 4 bases, there was a span of 18 bases. Germline V gives CDR1 SGHKS, CDR2 YYEKEE (reference sequence). CDR3 length: 15 residues. The CDR3 loop reads CASSPAVGLYYEQYF. The CDR3 nucleotides read TGTGCCAGCAGCCCCGCGGTAGGTCTCTATTACGAGCAGTACTTC.

The rearrangement uses TRBV19 and TRBJ1-5, with a possible D match to TRBD1 (5 bases). This CDR3 has 14 amino acids. Germline CDR1 is LNHDA and CDR2 is SQIVND (reference sequence). V was shortened by 3 bases and J by 7 bases, with 13 bases between the two germline ends. The CDR3 protein is CASSIRSQGQPQHF. CDR3 DNA sequence: TGTGCCAGTAGTATCCGAAGCCAGGGACAGCCCCAGCATTTT.

This clonotype has at least ten counts. DNA of the CDR3: TGTGCCAGCAGAAAAAAGCGGACAGAACCCACTATAAGCAATCAGCCCCAGCATTTT. Protein: CASRKKRTEPTISNQPQHF. The gene calls are TRBV21-1 and TRBJ1-5; TRBD1, as called in the table, went unchecked against the DNA. TRBV21-1 is labeled a pseudogene. The CDR3 extends over 19 amino acids.

The chain uses TRBV28 and TRBJ2-1; the D gene is possibly TRBD2 (5 bases). V lost 6 bases to trimming and J lost 5 bases, with 20 bases between them. CDR1 and CDR2 from the germline V gene are MDHEN and SYDVKM. The CDR3 length is 16 residues. CDR3 sequence reads: CASRHKTVDYDNEQFF. CDR3 nucleotides: TGTGCCAGCAGACATAAGACGGTAGACTACGACAATGAGCAGTTCTTC.

This clonotype was seen ten or more times. This sequence joins TRBV7-9 and TRBJ2-1; 7 bases fit TRBD2. This CDR3 comprises 15 residues. CDR1 and CDR2 from the germline V gene are SEHNR and FQNEAQ (reference sequence). V dropped 3 bases and J dropped 6; count of bases not matched to a gene: 8. The CDR3 region is CASSFSMGRANEQFF. The CDR3 DNA reads as TGTGCCAGCAGCTTCTCGATGGGGAGGGCCAATGAGCAGTTCTTC.

This clonotype appeared a few times. This chain uses TRBV7-9 with TRBJ2-1; D is ambiguous. The V end lost 5 bases, the J end lost 9 bases, and 26 bases lay between the germline ends. This CDR3 is 17 amino acids long. Per germline, CDR1 SEHNR and CDR2 FQNEAQ (reference sequence). The CDR3: CASSPSYQPLIWGEQFF. As DNA, the CDR3 is TGTGCCAGCAGCCCATCCTATCAGCCCTTGATATGGGGTGAGCAGTTCTTC.

This clonotype was seen ten or more times. The chain combines TRBV20-1 with TRBJ1-1, with D tentatively TRBD1 (6 bases). Germline CDR1 DFQATT, CDR2 SNEGSKA (reference sequence). The CDR3 totals 15 residues. Trimming cost V 5 bases and J 5 bases, with 21 bases left between them. The CDR3 here is CSALKWGQGKTEAFF. The CDR3 DNA sequence: TGCAGTGCTCTCAAGTGGGGGCAGGGGAAGACTGAAGCTTTCTTT.

This clonotype was counted between two and nine times. The CDR3 is CASSLGPQREQFF. The CDR3 DNA reads TGTGCCAGCAGCTTGGGTCCTCAAAGGGAGCAGTTCTTC. The gene calls are TRBV11-3 and TRBJ2-1; the D is unclear. The CDR3 spans 13 residues. V lost 3 bases and J 10 bases, leaving 13 bases between the germline ends. The germline V gene has CDR1 SGHNT and CDR2 YENEEA.

The chain is built from TRBV7-2 and TRBJ2-5; no reliable D call. This CDR3 is built from 14 residues. Per the germline V gene, CDR1 is SGHTA and CDR2 is FQGNSA. Trimming pared 4 bases from V and 1 base from J, leaving 10 bases between. CDR3 DNA sequence: TGTGCCAGCAGCTACCCGCCTAGCCAAGAGACCCAGTACTTC. Encoded protein: CASSYPPSQETQYF.